This is a list of T cell receptor beta chains from one sample in a study of blood T cells in healthy people across ages. TCRdb re-called the 5' RACE reads with MiXCR, one entry per CDR3 protein. The profile shows around 990,000 distinct CDR3 sequences, around two fifths of them singletons. Sequenced sample: blood. Receptors were obtained from a man younger than 35 in good health. The CDR3 runs from the conserved cysteine through the conserved F or W. A D gene is named only where the DNA matches it firmly. Rows give clone size only sometimes, using once, few, many, or a class for an expanded clone.

.,TRBJ1-5,.,TRBV20-1,13,TGCAGTGCCGAGCCGGCAGGGGATCAGCCCCAGCATTTT,CSAEPAGDQPQHF
TRBD1,TRBJ1-2,.,TRBV4-3,18,TGCGCCAGCAGCCAAGCGAGGGACAGGGGATTCTCTCTCTATGGCTACACCTTC,CASSQARDRGFSLYGYTF
TRBD1,TRBJ1-2,.,TRBV6-6,16,TGTGCCAGCAGTCCCCCGGGGGACAGGGGTCGGCGTGGCTACACCTTC,CASSPPGDRGRRGYTF
.,TRBJ1-1,few,TRBV7-2,14,TGTGCCAGCAGCTTAGAGGCTGGGGAGACTGAAGCTTTCTTT,CASSLEAGETEAFF
.,TRBJ1-4,.,TRBV6-5,14,TGTGCCAGCAGTCCACAGGGTCTCGGTGAAAAACTGTTTTTT,CASSPQGLGEKLFF
TRBD1,TRBJ1-2,.,TRBV4-3,16,TGCGCCAGCAGCCACTATGGGGGACAGGCAAACTATGGCTACACCTTC,CASSHYGGQANYGYTF
.,TRBJ2-3,.,TRBV9,15,TGTGCCAGCAGCCAAGAGGAACAGCTCACAGATACGCAGTATTTT,CASSQEEQLTDTQYF
.,TRBJ2-3,few,TRBV6-5,14,TGTGCCAGCAGTGACGAGGAGAGCACAGATACGCAGTATTTT,CASSDEESTDTQYF
.,TRBJ1-1,.,TRBV5-6,14,TGTGCCAGCTTCAAACCAGGGGTTGACACTGAAGCTTTCTTT,CASFKPGVDTEAFF
.,TRBJ1-1,.,TRBV2,10,TGTGCCACAGTATTGTCTGAAGCTTTCTTT,CATVLSEAFF
.,TRBJ2-1,.,TRBV7-6,18,TGTGCCAGCAGCTTAAGAAGTTGGGGCAGGGACTCCTACAATGAGCAGTTCTTC,CASSLRSWGRDSYNEQFF
.,TRBJ2-1,.,TRBV3-1,12,TGTGCCAGCAGCCAAGGTCCCGGCGGGCAGTTCTTC,CASSQGPGGQFF
.,TRBJ2-3,.,TRBV12-3/TRBV12-4,15,TGTGCCAGCAGCGAAACAGGGTCTAGCACAGATACGCAGTATTTT,CASSETGSSTDTQYF
.,TRBJ2-1,few,TRBV6-6,14,TGTGCCAGCAGCGCCACAGACTCATACAATGAGCAGTTCTTC,CASSATDSYNEQFF
.,TRBJ2-1,many,TRBV29-1,14,TGCAGCGTTGTAAAGGGCAGTCCTCCCAATGAGCAGTTCTTC,CSVVKGSPPNEQFF
.,TRBJ2-1,few,TRBV2,14,TGTGCCAGCAACCGGGTCAACAACTACAATGAGCAGTTCTTC,CASNRVNNYNEQFF
.,TRBJ2-1,many,TRBV29-1,12,TGCAGCGTTGATGGCTCCTACAATGAGCAGTTCTTC,CSVDGSYNEQFF